This TCR beta chain derives from a study of radiotherapy plus CTLA-4 blockade in lung cancer. Turning to the study itself: Objective responses were recorded in around 18% of patients, with disease control recorded in roughly 31%.

The germline V gene encodes CDR1 LNHDA and CDR2 SQIVND (reference sequence). This CDR3 region has 14 residues. Trimming took off 6 bases at V and 1 base at J, with 9 bases between the two ends. Profiling relied on immunoSEQ multiplex PCR, and the TCRdb table lists in-frame clones only, not all of them. This table holds 40,000 or so clones, 70% to 85% found once. The receptor comes from a human donor with non-small cell lung cancer who had stable disease on radiotherapy plus ipilimumab. The specimen was peripheral blood, collected from a patient treated with radiotherapy plus ipilimumab. The chain employs TRBV19 and TRBJ2-2, with D possibly matching TRBD1 (5 bases). The DNA of the CDR3 is TGTGCCAGTAGCAGAGACAGGAACACCGGGGAGCTGTTTTTT. This encodes CASSRDRNTGELFF.